The 24 T cell receptor beta chains below were found in one sample sequenced in a study of T cell repertoires in cytomegalovirus infection. TCRdb analysed the reads with MiXCR anew, one entry per CDR3 protein. The sample consists of about 51,000 distinct CDR3 sequences, over 15% of them appearing once. Their antigens are not known. The specimen was CD8+ T cells from cultured PBMCs, collected from culture after CMV antigen stimulation. These receptors all come from a human donor in good health (CMV status not recorded). Some clones in this sample may be carry-over from other donors' samples.

Note on this clonotype: The junction departs from germline at one end; a sequencing error may be responsible. The rearrangement uses TRBV10-2 and TRBJ1-6; D is unclear. This CDR3 has 15 residues. Germline V CDR1 and CDR2: WSHSY, SAAADI. CDR3: CASGEPRQVNSPLHF. The CDR3 nucleotides are TGCGCCAGCGGTGAACCCCGGCAGGTGAATTCACCCCTCCACTTT.

This clonotype was recorded at least ten times. This rearrangement joins TRBV7-3 to TRBJ2-3, with TRBD2 matching over 7 bases. With 2 bases clipped from V and 0 bases from J, the junction kept 11 bases outside the gene matches. The CDR3 has 18 residues. Germline loops: CDR1 SGHTA, CDR2 FQGTGA. CDR3 protein: CASSLRRAGDPSTDTQYF. CDR3 bases: TGTGCCAGCAGCTTACGACGCGCGGGAGATCCTAGCACAGATACGCAGTATTTT.

This clonotype appeared a few times. This sequence joins TRBV12-3 or TRBV12-4 and TRBJ1-5; a weak D match, TRBD1 (6 bases). Trimming took 7 bases from V and 3 from J, leaving 13 bases between them. CDR3 length: 14 amino acids. The DNA of the CDR3 is TGTGCCAGCACCAAAGGGGGGGACAATCAGCCCCAGCATTTT. It translates to CASTKGGDNQPQHF.

The rearrangement joins TRBV7-9 to TRBJ2-3; 9 nucleotides agree with TRBD1. V shed 6 bases, J shed 4 bases, and the junction held 5 bases outside the gene matches. CDR3 length: 14 residues. CDR1 and CDR2 from the germline V gene are SEHNR and FQNEAQ (reference sequence). The CDR3 is CASRSGQGPDTQYF. CDR3 sequence (DNA): TGTGCCAGCAGATCGGGACAGGGACCAGATACGCAGTATTTT.

The rearrangement joins TRBV7-2 to TRBJ2-2; D not certain. The germline gives CDR1 SGHTA, CDR2 FQGNSA. V was pared by 5 bases and J by 0 bases, with 10 bases between. CDR3 length equals 15 residues. The CDR3 loop is CASSRTGANTGELFF. As DNA, the CDR3 is TGTGCCAGCAGCCGAACGGGCGCGAACACCGGGGAGCTGTTTTTT.

The chain recombines TRBV7-2 with TRBJ2-1, with a weak D call TRBD2 (6 bases). The CDR3 spans 14 residues. The V and J ends lost 5 bases and 3 bases respectively, with 11 bases between them. The germline V gene encodes CDR1 SGHTA and CDR2 FQGNSA. The CDR3 DNA is TGTGCCAGCAGCCCCTGGACTAACTACAATGAGCAGTTCTTC. It encodes CASSPWTNYNEQFF.

This clonotype was seen more than once but under ten times. The rearrangement links TRBV27 to TRBJ1-3; 9 nucleotides align to TRBD1. The CDR3 is 16 residues long. Germline-derived CDR1 and CDR2 are MNHEY and SMNVEV (reference sequence). The J segment lost 2 bases and the V segment lost 5 bases, leaving 7 bases of the junction unmatched. The CDR3 sequence: CASSTGQGATGNTIYF. The CDR3 DNA is TGTGCCAGCAGTACGGGACAGGGTGCGACTGGAAACACCATATATTTT.

This clonotype occurred a few times. The chain has TRBV29-1 and TRBJ1-2; no clear D. V lost 4 bases to trimming and J lost 3 bases, with 6 bases between them. CDR3 length: 11 residues. Germline CDR1 SQVTM, CDR2 ANQGSEA. This CDR3 is CSVVIDYGYTF. CDR3 DNA: TGCAGCGTTGTCATAGACTATGGCTACACCTTC.

CDR3 in DNA: TGTGCCAGCAGTTTAATAGCGGGGGGCCGAGATGAGCAGTTCTTC. This gives the protein CASSLIAGGRDEQFF. This chain joins TRBV27 and TRBJ2-1, with 10 bases identical to TRBD2. Germline-derived CDR1 and CDR2 are MNHEY and SMNVEV (reference sequence). J lost 8 bases, V lost 2 bases, and 6 bases had no gene match. The CDR3 is 15 residues long.

The table lists this clonotype with a few counts. The chain links TRBV7-2 to TRBJ2-7; 10 bases match TRBD2. The CDR3 extends over 16 amino acids. Germline V gene lookup returns CDR1 SGHTA and CDR2 FQGNSA. The junction had 5 bases not matched to a gene; V was cut back by 2 bases and J by 1 base. The CDR3 loop is CASSLYLAGGSYEQYF. DNA for the CDR3: TGTGCCAGCAGCTTATATTTAGCGGGAGGTTCCTACGAGCAGTACTTC.

This clonotype has a handful of counts. This chain links TRBV7-2 with TRBJ1-1; no clear D. The V gene lost 2 bases and the J gene lost 4 bases, with 14 bases spanning the gap. The germline CDR1 and CDR2 sequences are SGHTA and FQGNSA. The CDR3 loop spans 15 amino acids. The CDR3 region has the DNA TGTGCCAGCAGCTTAAATACCGGAAGGACCACTGAAGCTTTCTTT. Its translation: CASSLNTGRTTEAFF. Supplemented by reference TRBV7-2 and TRBJ1-1, the full variable domain reads GAGVSQSPSNKVTEKGKDVELRCDPISGHTALYWYRQSLGQGLEFLIYFQGNSAPDKSGLPSDRFSAERTGGSVSTLTIQRTQQEDSAVYLCASSLNTGRTTEAFFGQGTRLTVV.

CDR3: CASSRRDRGSEKLFF. The CDR3 region has the DNA TGTGCCAGCAGCCGACGGGACAGGGGGTCTGAAAAACTGTTTTTT. This sequence joins TRBV7-9 and TRBJ1-4; 11 bases align to TRBD1. Germline assignment: CDR1 SEHNR and CDR2 FQNEAQ (reference sequence). V gave up 5 bases and J gave up 7 bases; unmatched junction bases: 6. CDR3 size: 15 residues.

The J gene is TRBJ2-7, the V gene TRBV12-3 or TRBV12-4; 10 nucleotides agree with TRBD1. The V and J ends lost 6 bases and 0 bases, in that order; junction bases with no gene match: 5. The CDR3 has 15 amino acids. The DNA for the CDR3 is TGTGCCAGCAGCCGGACAGGGGGAAGCTCCTACGAGCAGTACTTC. Residues: CASSRTGGSSYEQYF.

This clonotype was observed at least ten times. The V gene is TRBV7-2, the J gene TRBJ2-3; D perhaps matches TRBD2 (6 bases). The CDR3 totals 14 residues. V dropped 3 bases and J dropped 1 base, with 8 bases sitting between them. The V gene's germline CDR1 is SGHTA and CDR2 FQGNSA. The CDR3 coding sequence is TGTGCCAGCAGCTTGGGGAGGCGCACAGATACGCAGTATTTT. Translated, it gives CASSLGRRTDTQYF.

The V gene is TRBV2, the J gene TRBJ2-2; no reliable D call. Trimming removed 10 bases from V and 4 bases from J, with 10 bases in between. The CDR3 totals 12 residues. CDR1 and CDR2 (germline): SNHLY, FYNNEI. Here the CDR3 DNA reads TGTGCCACCCGACACTTCACCGGGGAGCTGTTTTTT. The encoded protein is CATRHFTGELFF.

This clonotype showed up many times. The chain has TRBV24-1 and TRBJ1-2; the D gene is possibly TRBD1 (5 bases). Germline V CDR1 and CDR2: KGHDR, SFDVKD. This CDR3 comprises 13 residues. Trimming took 3 bases from V and 5 from J, leaving 9 bases between them. This CDR3 is CATSDPRQYGYTF. The CDR3 bases are TGTGCCACCAGTGATCCTCGACAGTATGGCTACACCTTC.

This clonotype was seen more than once but under ten times. The V call is TRBV12-3 or TRBV12-4, the J call TRBJ2-1; maybe TRBD1 (5 bases). V dropped 7 bases and J dropped 3 bases, with 13 bases sitting between them. The CDR3 is made up of 14 amino acids. CDR3 DNA sequence: TGTGCCAGCACCCAAAGGGGCAACTACAATGAGCAGTTCTTC. Amino acid sequence: CASTQRGNYNEQFF.

This clonotype was picked up many times. This rearrangement joins TRBV7-2 to TRBJ2-7; 10 nucleotides align to TRBD2. This CDR3 is 14 amino acids long. Germline CDR1 SGHTA, CDR2 FQGNSA. V was clipped by 7 bases and J by 5 bases; unmatched bases: 8. The CDR3 nucleotides read TGTGCCAGCATCCTACTAGCGGGGCGGGACGAGCAGTACTTC. Translation gives CASILLAGRDEQYF. The full variable domain, completed using reference TRBV7-2 and TRBJ2-7, is GAGVSQSPSNKVTEKGKDVELRCDPISGHTALYWYRQSLGQGLEFLIYFQGNSAPDKSGLPSDRFSAERTGGSVSTLTIQRTQQEDSAVYLCASILLAGRDEQYFGPGTRLTVT.

The chain couples TRBV7-9 to TRBJ2-1, with 7 bases lining up with TRBD2. The length of the CDR3 is 15 residues. Germline assignment: CDR1 SEHNR and CDR2 FQNEAQ (reference sequence). The ends lost 6 bases at V and 0 bases at J; junction bases unmatched: 5. CDR3 coding DNA: TGTGCCAGCAGGTCCGGGAGGAGCTCCTACAATGAGCAGTTCTTC. Its protein product is CASRSGRSSYNEQFF.

A few counts support this clonotype. The chain links TRBV27 to TRBJ1-2, with D tentatively TRBD1 (5 bases). Germline V gene sequence: CDR1 MNHEY, CDR2 SMNVEV (reference sequence). V was shortened by 0 bases and J by 3 bases, with 11 bases between the two germline ends. This CDR3 has 15 amino acids. The CDR3 region is CASSLSGLSHYGYTF. In DNA, the CDR3 is TGTGCCAGCAGTTTATCGGGGCTCTCGCACTATGGCTACACCTTC.

This clonotype was observed a handful of times. The chain has TRBV6-2 or TRBV6-3 and TRBJ1-1; 10 nucleotides agree with TRBD1. The CDR3 extends over 13 amino acids. The V and J ends lost 7 bases and 12 bases, in that order; junction bases with no gene match: 11. Germline values: CDR1 MNHEY, CDR2 SVGEGT. CDR3 sequence reads: CASNGTGEEETFF. CDR3 DNA sequence: TGTGCCAGCAACGGGACAGGGGAGGAAGAAACTTTCTTT.

The chain carries TRBV7-2 and TRBJ2-5; 7 bases agree with TRBD2. The junction had 6 bases not matched to a gene; V was cut back by 1 base and J by 4 bases. CDR1 SGHTA and CDR2 FQGNSA come from the germline V gene. CDR3 length: 15 residues. CDR3 DNA sequence: TGTGCCAGCAGCTTAGTTGGCGGGAGAGGAGAGACCCAGTACTTC. Protein product: CASSLVGGRGETQYF. Full variable domain (rest looked up from reference TRBV7-2 and TRBJ2-5): GAGVSQSPSNKVTEKGKDVELRCDPISGHTALYWYRQSLGQGLEFLIYFQGNSAPDKSGLPSDRFSAERTGGSVSTLTIQRTQQEDSAVYLCASSLVGGRGETQYFGPGTRLLVL.

The rearrangement uses TRBV12-3 or TRBV12-4 and TRBJ1-2; D possibly corresponds to TRBD1 (5 bases). The CDR3 has 15 amino acids. The V and J ends lost 6 bases and 4 bases respectively, with 18 bases between them. CDR3 coding DNA: TGTGCCAGCAGCCATATAAATACAGGTTCCTATGGCTACACCTTC. It yields the protein CASSHINTGSYGYTF.

Only a few counts were recorded for this clonotype. This chain links TRBV20-1 with TRBJ2-7; D may be TRBD1 or TRBD2 (6 bases each). Trimming took 0 bases from V and 5 from J, leaving 14 bases between them. CDR3 length equals 14 residues. Germline assignment: CDR1 DFQATT and CDR2 SNEGSKA (reference sequence). Here the CDR3 DNA reads TGCAGTGCTAGAGATCCGGGGGCGAACCACGAGCAGTACTTC. It translates to CSARDPGANHEQYF.